This T cell receptor (beta chain) is from a study of T-cell memory formation after mild COVID-19. Study details: TCR clusters were mostly confined to one donor each.

TCRdb re-analysed the 5' RACE reads in MiXCR, keeping a single row per CDR3 protein. Of 190,000 or so distinct CDR3 sequences listed, roughly a tenth are singletons. There are 14 residues in the CDR3. Trimming removed 0 bases at V and 4 bases at J, with 10 bases between. The V gene's germline CDR1 is SGHRS and CDR2 YFSETQ. Whole-study findings and limits: Contracting CD8+ clones were enriched in EMRA, CD4+ mainly in CM and EM. Second-wave clones peaking on day 37 lacked confirmed SARS-CoV-2 specificity. Certain responding clones were present in pre-infection memory, suggesting participation of cross-reactive memory.

With regard to this clonotype: Its antigen is not known.

The rearrangement links TRBV5-1 to TRBJ1-1; D is undetermined. The source of this sequence is a man between 18 and 35 years old who had mild COVID-19 (a few samples of this study predate the infection). Cell type and time point are not known. Sample: PBMCs or a T cell subset sorted from them (not recorded which). The CDR3, as DNA: TGCGCCAGCAGCTTGGTTGGCAGGAGCACTGAAGCTTTCTTT. Translation gives CASSLVGRSTEAFF.